This T cell receptor beta chain was recovered during a study of T-cell reconstitution after alpha-beta-depleted transplantation in children. For TCRbeta, the library was prepared with unique molecular identifiers. TCRdb called the PCR reads again in MiXCR, with one record for every CDR3 protein. Of some 340,000 distinct CDR3 sequences in the sample, 10% to 13% were seen once. The table lists this clonotype with a few counts. The CDR3 contains 14 residues. Germline V gives CDR1 DFQATT, CDR2 SNEGSKA (reference sequence). Unmatched junction bases numbered 9, after V lost 6 bases and J lost 3 bases. This rearrangement joins TRBV20-1 to TRBJ2-3, with TRBD2 identical over 7 bases. The sequences come from PBMCs from the stem cell graft donor, collected from the stem cell graft. The receptor's source is a human donor who donated a stem cell graft to a child with acute lymphoblastic leukemia. In nucleotides, the CDR3 is TGCAGTGCGCCCCTCGGGGGGAGGACAGATACGCAGTATTTT. Protein sequence: CSAPLGGRTDTQYF.